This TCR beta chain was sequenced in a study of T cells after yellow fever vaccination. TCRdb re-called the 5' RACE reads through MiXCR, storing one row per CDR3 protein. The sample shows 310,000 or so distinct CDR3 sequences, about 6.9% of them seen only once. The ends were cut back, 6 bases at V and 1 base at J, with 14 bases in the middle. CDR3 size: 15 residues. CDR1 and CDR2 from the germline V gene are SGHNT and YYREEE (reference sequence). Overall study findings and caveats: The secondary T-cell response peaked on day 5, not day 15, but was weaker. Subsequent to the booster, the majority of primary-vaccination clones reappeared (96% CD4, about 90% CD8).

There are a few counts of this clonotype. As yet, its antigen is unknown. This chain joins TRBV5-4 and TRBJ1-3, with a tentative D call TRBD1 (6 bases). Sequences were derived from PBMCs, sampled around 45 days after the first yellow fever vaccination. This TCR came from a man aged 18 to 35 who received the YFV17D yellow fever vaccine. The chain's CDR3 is CASTKSGVSGNTIYF. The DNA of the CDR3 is TGTGCCAGCACCAAGTCAGGGGTATCTGGAAACACCATATATTTT.